The clone carrying this T cell receptor beta chain was seen more than once but under ten times. Its antigen remains unidentified. This sample was included in a study of blood T cells in healthy people across ages. Study-level results: Naive and antigen-experienced cells could not be conclusively compared, given unsorted PBMCs. It was found that TCR beta diversity correlated strongly with the percentage of naive T cells.

A J-beta primer mix and a sample-barcoded 5' primer were used in a second PCR of about 7 to 12 cycles. Using its own MiXCR run on the 5' RACE reads, TCRdb lists one record per CDR3 protein. Of fewer than 800,000 distinct CDR3 sequences listed, 32% are singletons. There are 16 residues in the CDR3. The V gene's germline CDR1 is LGHNA and CDR2 YSLEER. The V segment lost 0 bases and the J segment 7 bases; nucleotides outside the gene matches: 8. This rearrangement joins TRBV4-3 to TRBJ2-3; 9 bases agree with TRBD2. The receptor comes from a woman older than 75 in good health. The sequenced sample consisted of blood. The CDR3 loop reads CASSQELRGGQNTQYF. The CDR3 DNA is TGCGCCAGCAGCCAAGAGCTGCGGGGGGGCCAAAATACGCAGTATTTT.